A single sample gave rise to the 19 T cell receptor beta chains below, sequenced in a study of T cell repertoires in cytomegalovirus infection. Each CDR3 protein is one row after TCRdb ran MiXCR on the reads. The sample records 150,000 to 160,000 distinct CDR3 sequences, roughly a quarter being singletons. The specimen sequenced was PBMCs. Receptor source: a human donor in good health (CMV status not recorded). Some clones in this sample may be carry-over from other donors' samples.

Many counts were recorded for this clonotype. The rearrangement joins TRBV7-2 to TRBJ1-3, with a possible D match to TRBD1 (6 bases). This CDR3 has 16 amino acids. Germline V gives CDR1 SGHTA, CDR2 FQGNSA. V was cut by 2 bases and J by 2 bases, with 13 bases left in between. The CDR3 reads CASSLRAGEAGNTIYF. DNA for the CDR3: TGTGCCAGCAGCTTACGTGCAGGGGAAGCTGGAAACACCATATATTTT.

The genes are TRBV7-2 and TRBJ2-3, with 14 bases that match TRBD2. The junction had 15 bases not matched to a gene; V was cut back by 2 bases and J by 5 bases. Germline V gives CDR1 SGHTA, CDR2 FQGNSA. The CDR3 length is 20 residues. The CDR3 sequence: CASSLRLGGTSGSLGDTQYF. The CDR3 bases are TGTGCCAGCAGCTTAAGGCTCGGGGGGACTAGCGGGAGTCTAGGAGATACGCAGTATTTT.

The rearrangement joins TRBV5-1 to TRBJ1-1; D possibly corresponds to TRBD1 (6 bases). CDR3 size: 15 residues. The ends were cut back, 5 bases at V and 4 bases at J, with 18 bases in the middle. Looked up from germline, CDR1 is SGHRS and CDR2 is YFSETQ. Here the CDR3 DNA reads TGCGCCAGCAGTTTCAGACAGGCAGCGCGCACTGAAGCTTTCTTT. Protein product: CASSFRQAARTEAFF.

The table lists this clonotype with a few counts. CDR3 DNA: TGTGCCAGTAGTTGGGATGGACGGACTCCGGCGTTCTTC. Residues: CASSWDGRTPAFF. This chain joins TRBV19 and TRBJ2-1; a weak D match, TRBD2 (5 bases). The CDR3 length is 13 residues. The germline V and J ends were trimmed by 5 bases and 15 bases, with 20 bases remaining between them. Germline V CDR1 and CDR2: LNHDA, SQIVND (reference sequence).

This clonotype was seen ten or more times. The CDR3 nucleotides are TGTGCCAGCAGCTTAGCTACCAACTCCTACGAGCAGTACTTC. Translated: CASSLATNSYEQYF. The chain joins TRBV7-2 to TRBJ2-7; D gene ambiguous. Trimming stripped 0 bases from V and 0 bases from J, with 6 bases between. Germline V lookup: CDR1 SGHTA, CDR2 FQGNSA. This CDR3 has 14 residues.

The chain links TRBV2 to TRBJ1-5, with a tentative D call TRBD1 (6 bases). CDR3 length equals 13 residues. Germline CDR1 SNHLY, CDR2 FYNNEI. V dropped 8 bases and J dropped 7 bases, with 15 bases sitting between them. CDR3 residues: CASSPTGLQPQHF. The CDR3 coding sequence is TGTGCCAGCTCCCCAACAGGGCTGCAGCCCCAGCATTTT.

This clonotype was seen only a few times. The chain combines TRBV19 with TRBJ1-6, with TRBD1 as a possible D gene (5 bases). The CDR3 has 14 residues. Germline V gene data show CDR1 as LNHDA and CDR2 as SQIVND (reference sequence). V was shortened by 7 bases and J by 7 bases, with 14 bases between the two germline ends. In DNA, the CDR3 is TGTGCCAGTATGCTACCAGGGCCGAATTCACCCCTCCACTTT. Its translation: CASMLPGPNSPLHF.

This clonotype was recorded many times. The chain links TRBV7-6 to TRBJ2-2, with TRBD2 matching over 9 bases. V lost 4 bases and J lost 6; bases outside the gene matches: 6. The CDR3 covers 15 residues. Looked up from germline, CDR1 is SGHVS and CDR2 is FNYEAQ. In DNA form, the CDR3 reads TGTGCCAGCAGCTGGGGACTAGCCGGGGCCGGGGAGCTGTTTTTT. Amino acid sequence: CASSWGLAGAGELFF.

This clonotype was recorded at least ten times. The genes are TRBV7-8 and TRBJ1-4; perhaps TRBD1 as D (6 bases). V lost 1 base to trimming and J lost 5 bases, with 11 bases between them. Germline assignment: CDR1 SGHVS and CDR2 FQNEAQ. This CDR3 comprises 15 residues. CDR3 residues: CASSLDGGANEKLFF. CDR3 DNA: TGTGCCAGCAGCTTAGACGGGGGGGCGAATGAAAAACTGTTTTTT.

V is TRBV5-1 and J is TRBJ2-3, with 9 positions matching TRBD2. The ends lost 3 bases at V and 2 bases at J; junction bases unmatched: 10. CDR3 length equals 17 residues. Per germline, CDR1 SGHRS and CDR2 YFSETQ. The CDR3 here is CASSSPPGLAFTDTQYF. CDR3 nucleotides: TGCGCCAGCAGCTCACCGCCGGGACTAGCTTTCACAGATACGCAGTATTTT. The full variable domain, in which reference TRBV5-1 and TRBJ2-3 provide the parts outside the CDR3, is KAGVTQTPRYLIKTRGQQVTLSCSPISGHRSVSWYQQTPGQGLQFLFEYFSETQRNKGNFPGRFSGRQFSNSRSEMNVSTLELGDSALYLCASSSPPGLAFTDTQYFGPGTRLTVL.

As concerns this clonotype: One end of the junction varies from germline; a read error may be responsible. V and J are TRBV7-2 and TRBJ2-7; 10 bases line up with TRBD1. The CDR3 sequence is 13 residues long. Germline CDR1 and CDR2: SGHTA and FQGNSA. CDR3 sequence (DNA): TGTGCTAGCGGGGACAGGGGATTAAGCGAGCACTACTTC. As protein: CASGDRGLSEHYF.

This rearrangement joins TRBV5-6 to TRBJ2-3; 10 bases are shared with TRBD2. CDR3 size: 16 residues. The germline CDR1 and CDR2 sequences are SGHDT and YYEEEE. The V and J ends lost 4 bases and 0 bases, in that order; junction bases with no gene match: 5. In DNA, the CDR3 is TGTGCCAGCAGCACCCTAGCGGGGGCTAGCACAGATACGCAGTATTTT. Its protein product is CASSTLAGASTDTQYF. Looking up the rest from reference TRBV5-6 and TRBJ2-3 gives the full variable domain: DAGVTQSPTHLIKTRGQQVTLRCSPKSGHDTVSWYQQALGQGPQFIFQYYEEEERQRGNFPDRFSGHQFPNYSSELNVNALLLGDSALYLCASSTLAGASTDTQYFGPGTRLTVL.

This chain joins TRBV28 and TRBJ2-7, with D uncertain. This CDR3 has 14 amino acids. Germline values: CDR1 MDHEN, CDR2 SYDVKM. Trimming shortened V by 1 base and J by 0 bases, and 7 bases separated the two germline ends. CDR3 protein: CASSLLPSSYEQYF. DNA of the CDR3: TGTGCCAGCAGTTTATTACCGAGCTCCTACGAGCAGTACTTC.

The CDR3 DNA sequence: TGTGCCAGCAGCCAAAGGGGGACAGGAACTTACACCTTC. It yields the protein CASSQRGTGTYTF. The chain recombines TRBV28 with TRBJ1-2; 8 positions agree with TRBD1. V lost 6 bases and J lost 11; bases outside the gene matches: 11. CDR3 size: 13 residues. In germline, CDR1 is MDHEN, CDR2 SYDVKM.

This clonotype was picked up a small number of times. The gene calls are TRBV14 and TRBJ2-7, with TRBD2 matching over 13 bases. The CDR3 spans 18 residues. Looked up from germline, CDR1 is SGHDN and CDR2 is FVKESK. V dropped 4 bases and J dropped 0; count of bases not matched to a gene: 9. The CDR3 reads CASSLRPTSGRSSYEQYF. The CDR3 DNA sequence: TGTGCCAGCAGCCTAAGACCGACTAGCGGGAGGAGCTCCTACGAGCAGTACTTC.

This clonotype was counted ten times or more. This chain uses TRBV7-2 with TRBJ2-6; TRBD2 agrees at 8 bases. Unmatched junction bases numbered 6, after V lost 1 base and J lost 4 bases. Germline CDR1 is SGHTA and CDR2 is FQGNSA. The CDR3 is 17 amino acids. The CDR3 DNA follows: TGTGCCAGCAGCTTAGTGCGGGGGGCGAGGGGGGCCAACGTCCTGACTTTC. Its translation: CASSLVRGARGANVLTF.

This clonotype was seen at least ten times. The rearrangement links TRBV12-3 or TRBV12-4 to TRBJ2-5; no definite D call. The length of the CDR3 is 15 residues. V lost 1 base to trimming and J lost 4 bases, with 13 bases between them. CDR3 sequence (DNA): TGTGCCAGCAGTTTAGGGTCGGTGAACGTAGAGACCCAGTACTTC. Protein sequence: CASSLGSVNVETQYF.

The chain combines TRBV29-1 with TRBJ2-1; D is perhaps TRBD1 or TRBD2 (5 bases each). There are 14 residues in the CDR3. V was pared by 4 bases and J by 5 bases, with 15 bases between. CDR1 is SQVTM and CDR2 is ANQGSEA in the germline V gene. The CDR3 bases are TGCAGCGTTGGAGGGCAGGGAGTTAACAATGAGCAGTTCTTC. This sequence encodes CSVGGQGVNNEQFF.

This clonotype occurred a few times. J is TRBJ2-5 and V is TRBV7-6; 8 bases match TRBD2. The junction had 9 bases not matched to a gene; V was cut back by 0 bases and J by 9 bases. Germline CDR1 and CDR2: SGHVS and FNYEAQ. CDR3 length equals 15 residues. The CDR3 nucleotides read TGTGCCAGCAGCTTAGCAGGGTTCGGGGGGGAAGCCCAGTACTTC. Protein: CASSLAGFGGEAQYF.